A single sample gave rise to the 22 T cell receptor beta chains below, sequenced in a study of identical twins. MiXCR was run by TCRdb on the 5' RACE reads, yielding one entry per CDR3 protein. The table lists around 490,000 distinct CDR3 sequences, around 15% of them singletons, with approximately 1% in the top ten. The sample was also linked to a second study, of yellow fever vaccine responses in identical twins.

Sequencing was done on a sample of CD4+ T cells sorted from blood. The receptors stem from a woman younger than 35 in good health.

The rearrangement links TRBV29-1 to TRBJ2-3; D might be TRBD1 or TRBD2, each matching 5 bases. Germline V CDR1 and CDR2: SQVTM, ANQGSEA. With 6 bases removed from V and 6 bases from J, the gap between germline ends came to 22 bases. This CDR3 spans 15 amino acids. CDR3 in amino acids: CSVGDLGFASDTQYF. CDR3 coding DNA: TGCAGCGTGGGGGATTTGGGATTCGCTTCGGATACGCAGTATTTT.

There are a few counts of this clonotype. The CDR3 nucleotides are TGTGCCAGCGGGGGAAACCTGAACACCGGGGAGCTGTTTTTT. Encoded protein: CASGGNLNTGELFF. The chain links TRBV7-9 to TRBJ2-2; D tentatively fits TRBD1 or TRBD2 (5 bases each). With 8 bases removed from V and 1 base from J, the gap between germline ends came to 11 bases. The CDR3 spans 14 residues. CDR1 and CDR2 from the germline V gene are SEHNR and FQNEAQ (reference sequence).

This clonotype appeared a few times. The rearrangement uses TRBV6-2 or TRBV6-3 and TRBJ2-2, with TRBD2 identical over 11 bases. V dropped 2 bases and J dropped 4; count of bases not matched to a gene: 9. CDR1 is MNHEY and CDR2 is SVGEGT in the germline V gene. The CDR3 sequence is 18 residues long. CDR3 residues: CASSYGIAGGPSTGELFF. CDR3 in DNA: TGTGCCAGCAGTTACGGGATAGCGGGAGGGCCTTCCACCGGGGAGCTGTTTTTT.

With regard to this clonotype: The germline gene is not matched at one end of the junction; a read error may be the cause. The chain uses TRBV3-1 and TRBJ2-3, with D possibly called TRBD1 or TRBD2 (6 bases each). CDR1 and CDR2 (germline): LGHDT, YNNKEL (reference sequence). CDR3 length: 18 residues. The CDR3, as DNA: TGTGCCCGCAGTCCTGGGGGGCCAGGGGACTCCACCACAGATACGCAGTATTTT. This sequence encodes CARSPGGPGDSTTDTQYF.

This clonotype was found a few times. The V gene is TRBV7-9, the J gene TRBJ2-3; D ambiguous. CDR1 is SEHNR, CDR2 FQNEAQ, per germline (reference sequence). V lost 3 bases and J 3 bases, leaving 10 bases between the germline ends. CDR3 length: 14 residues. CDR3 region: CASSFAGVTDTQYF. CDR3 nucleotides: TGTGCCAGCAGCTTTGCTGGGGTTACAGATACGCAGTATTTT.

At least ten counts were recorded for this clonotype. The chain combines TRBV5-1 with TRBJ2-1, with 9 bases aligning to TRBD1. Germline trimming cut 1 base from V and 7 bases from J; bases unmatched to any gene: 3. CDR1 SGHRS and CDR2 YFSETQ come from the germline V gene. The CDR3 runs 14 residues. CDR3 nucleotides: TGCGCCAGCAGCTTGTGGACAGGGGTAAATGAGCAGTTCTTC. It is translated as CASSLWTGVNEQFF.

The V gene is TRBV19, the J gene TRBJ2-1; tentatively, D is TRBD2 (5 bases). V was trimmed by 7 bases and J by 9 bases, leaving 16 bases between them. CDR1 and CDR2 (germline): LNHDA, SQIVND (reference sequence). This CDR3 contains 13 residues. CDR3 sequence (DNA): TGTGCCAGTACTCATCGGGTAGCGTCTGAGCAGTTCTTC. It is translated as CASTHRVASEQFF.

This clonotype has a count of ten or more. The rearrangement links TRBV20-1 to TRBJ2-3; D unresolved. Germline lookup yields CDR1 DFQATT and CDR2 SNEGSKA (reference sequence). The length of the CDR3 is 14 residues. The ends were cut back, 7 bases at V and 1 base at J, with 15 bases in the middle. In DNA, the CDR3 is TGCAGTGGCCTGAACGTGATGGGCACAGATACGCAGTATTTT. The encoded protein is CSGLNVMGTDTQYF.

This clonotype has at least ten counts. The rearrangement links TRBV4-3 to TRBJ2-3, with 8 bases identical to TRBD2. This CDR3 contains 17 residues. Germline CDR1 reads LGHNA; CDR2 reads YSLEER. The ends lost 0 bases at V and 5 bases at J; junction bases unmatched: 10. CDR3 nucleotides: TGCGCCAGCAGCCAAGACATGAGCGGGGGAGGGGGAGATACGCAGTATTTT. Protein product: CASSQDMSGGGGDTQYF.

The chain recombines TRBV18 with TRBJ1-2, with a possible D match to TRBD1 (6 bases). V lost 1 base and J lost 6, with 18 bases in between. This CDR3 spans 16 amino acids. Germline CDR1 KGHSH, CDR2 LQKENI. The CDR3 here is CASSPLQQGILHGYTF. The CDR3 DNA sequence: TGTGCCAGCTCACCACTCCAACAGGGCATACTGCATGGCTACACCTTC.

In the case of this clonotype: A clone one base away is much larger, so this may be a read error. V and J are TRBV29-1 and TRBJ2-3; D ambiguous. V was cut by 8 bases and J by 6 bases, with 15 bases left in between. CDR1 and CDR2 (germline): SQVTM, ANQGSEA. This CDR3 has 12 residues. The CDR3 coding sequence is TGCAGCACTCAAGCCCGAGCGGATACGCAGTATTTT. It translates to CSTQARADTQYF.

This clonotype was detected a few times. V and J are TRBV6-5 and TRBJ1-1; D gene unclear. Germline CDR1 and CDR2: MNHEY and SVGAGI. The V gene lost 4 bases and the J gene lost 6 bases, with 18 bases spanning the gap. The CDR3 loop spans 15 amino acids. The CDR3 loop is CASSSPVPGRAEAFF. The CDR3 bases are TGTGCCAGCAGTTCCCCCGTACCGGGGAGGGCTGAAGCTTTCTTT.

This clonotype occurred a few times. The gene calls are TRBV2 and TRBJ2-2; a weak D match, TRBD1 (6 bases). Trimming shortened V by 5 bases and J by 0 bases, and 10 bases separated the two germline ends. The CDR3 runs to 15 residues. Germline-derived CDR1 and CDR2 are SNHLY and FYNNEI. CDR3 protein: CASSRDNANTGELFF. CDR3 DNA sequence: TGTGCCAGCAGTCGGGACAACGCGAACACCGGGGAGCTGTTTTTT. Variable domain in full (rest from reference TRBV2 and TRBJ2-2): EPEVTQTPSHQVTQMGQEVILRCVPISNHLYFYWYRQILGQKVEFLVSFYNNEISEKSEIFDDQFSVERPDGSNFTLKIRSTKLEDSAMYFCASSRDNANTGELFFGEGSRLTVL.

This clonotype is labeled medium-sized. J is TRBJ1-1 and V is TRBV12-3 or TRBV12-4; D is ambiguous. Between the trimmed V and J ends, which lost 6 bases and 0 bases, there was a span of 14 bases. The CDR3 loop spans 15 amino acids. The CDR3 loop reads CASSPSGRLNTEAFF. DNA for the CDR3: TGTGCCAGCAGCCCCTCTGGGAGGCTGAACACTGAAGCTTTCTTT.

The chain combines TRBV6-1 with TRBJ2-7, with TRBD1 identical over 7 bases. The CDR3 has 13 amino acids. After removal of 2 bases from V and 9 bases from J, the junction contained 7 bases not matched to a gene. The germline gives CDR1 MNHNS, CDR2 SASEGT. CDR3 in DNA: TGTGCCAGCAGTGAAAAGAAGGGGGCTGGGCAGTACTTC. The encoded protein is CASSEKKGAGQYF.

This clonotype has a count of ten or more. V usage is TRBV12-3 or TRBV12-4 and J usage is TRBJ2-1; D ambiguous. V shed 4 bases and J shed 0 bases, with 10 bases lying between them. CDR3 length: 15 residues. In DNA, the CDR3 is TGTGCCAGCAGTTCTGGTCTGAGCTCCTACAATGAGCAGTTCTTC. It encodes CASSSGLSSYNEQFF.

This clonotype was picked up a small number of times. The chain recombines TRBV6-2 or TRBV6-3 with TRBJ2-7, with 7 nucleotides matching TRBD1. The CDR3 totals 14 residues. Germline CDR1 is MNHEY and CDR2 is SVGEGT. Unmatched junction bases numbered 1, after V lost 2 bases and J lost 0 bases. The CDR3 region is CASSYDRVSYEQYF. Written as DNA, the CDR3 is TGTGCCAGCAGTTACGACAGGGTCTCCTACGAGCAGTACTTC.

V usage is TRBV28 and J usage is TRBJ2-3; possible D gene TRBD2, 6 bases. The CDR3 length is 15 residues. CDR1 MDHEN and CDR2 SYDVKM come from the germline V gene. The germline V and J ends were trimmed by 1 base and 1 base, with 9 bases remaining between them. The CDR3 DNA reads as TGTGCCAGCAGTTTATCTGGGGAGGGCACAGATACGCAGTATTTT. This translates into CASSLSGEGTDTQYF.

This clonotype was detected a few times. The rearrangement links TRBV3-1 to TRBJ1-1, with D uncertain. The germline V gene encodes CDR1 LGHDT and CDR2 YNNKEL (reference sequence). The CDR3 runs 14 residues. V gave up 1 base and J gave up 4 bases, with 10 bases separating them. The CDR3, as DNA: TGTGCCAGCAGCCAAGTTCACGGGGTCACTGAAGCTTTCTTT. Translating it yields CASSQVHGVTEAFF. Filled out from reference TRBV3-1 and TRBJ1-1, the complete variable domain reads DTAVSQTPKYLVTQMGNDKSIKCEQNLGHDTMYWYKQDSKKFLKIMFSYNNKELIINETVPNRFSPKSPDKAHLNLHINSLELGDSAVYFCASSQVHGVTEAFFGQGTRLTVV.

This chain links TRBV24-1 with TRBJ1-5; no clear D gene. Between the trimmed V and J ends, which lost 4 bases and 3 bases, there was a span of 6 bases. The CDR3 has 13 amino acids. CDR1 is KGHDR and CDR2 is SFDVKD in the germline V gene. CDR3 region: CATSDRYNQPQHF. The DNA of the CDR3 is TGTGCCACCAGTGACCGTTACAATCAGCCCCAGCATTTT.

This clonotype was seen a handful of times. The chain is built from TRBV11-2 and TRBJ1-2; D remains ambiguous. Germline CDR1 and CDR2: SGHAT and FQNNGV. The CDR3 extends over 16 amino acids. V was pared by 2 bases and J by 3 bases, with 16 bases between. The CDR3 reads CASSLSRLESDYGYTF. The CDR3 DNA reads TGTGCCAGCAGCTTAAGTCGGCTGGAGAGTGACTATGGCTACACCTTC.

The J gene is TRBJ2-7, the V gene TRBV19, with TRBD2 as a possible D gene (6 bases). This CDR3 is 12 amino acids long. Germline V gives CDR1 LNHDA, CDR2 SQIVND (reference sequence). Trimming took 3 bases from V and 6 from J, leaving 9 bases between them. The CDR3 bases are TGTGCCAGTAGTATTGTGGAGGGCGAGCAGTACTTC. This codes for CASSIVEGEQYF.